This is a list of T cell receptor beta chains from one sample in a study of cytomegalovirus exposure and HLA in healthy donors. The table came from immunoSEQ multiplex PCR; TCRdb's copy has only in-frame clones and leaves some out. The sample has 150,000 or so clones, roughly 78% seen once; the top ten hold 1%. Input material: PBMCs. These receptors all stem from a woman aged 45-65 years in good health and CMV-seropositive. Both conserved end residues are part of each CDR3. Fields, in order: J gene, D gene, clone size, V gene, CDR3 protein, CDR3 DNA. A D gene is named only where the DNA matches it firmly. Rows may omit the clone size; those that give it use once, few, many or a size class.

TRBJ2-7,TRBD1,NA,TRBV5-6,CASSLPSWDSDAYEQYF,TGTGCCAGCAGCTTGCCCTCCTGGGACAGCGATGCCTACGAGCAGTACTTC
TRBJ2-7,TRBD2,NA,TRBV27,CASGSGGAYEQYF,TGTGCCAGCGGTAGCGGGGGGGCCTACGAGCAGTACTTC
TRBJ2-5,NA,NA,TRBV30,CAWNEGAQETQYF,TGTGCCTGGAACGAAGGGGCACAAGAGACCCAGTACTTC
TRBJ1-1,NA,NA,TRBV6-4,CASSREGNTEAFF,TGTGCCAGCAGCCGCGAGGGGAACACTGAAGCTTTCTTT
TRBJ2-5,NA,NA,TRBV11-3,CASSASDTGLRGETQYF,TGTGCCAGCAGCGCTAGTGATACCGGGCTCCGAGGGGAGACCCAGTACTTC
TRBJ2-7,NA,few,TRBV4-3,CASSQGYRGSSYEQYF,TGCGCCAGCAGCCAAGGGTACCGGGGGAGCTCCTACGAGCAGTACTTC
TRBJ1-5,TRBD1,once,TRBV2,CASNTDRGLQPQHF,TGTGCCAGCAATACGGACAGGGGACTTCAGCCCCAGCATTTT
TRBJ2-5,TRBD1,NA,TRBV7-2,CASTDRVRETQYF,TGTGCCAGCACAGACAGGGTACGAGAGACCCAGTACTTC
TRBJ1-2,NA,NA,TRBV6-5,CASSYVAGLRGGYTF,TGTGCCAGCAGTTACGTAGCCGGCCTCAGAGGTGGCTACACCTTC
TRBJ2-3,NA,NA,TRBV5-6,CASSLGHTDTQYF,TGTGCCAGCAGCTTGGGTCACACAGATACGCAGTATTTT
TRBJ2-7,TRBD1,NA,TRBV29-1,CSVRQGSYEQYF,TGCAGCGTCCGACAGGGTTCCTACGAGCAGTACTTC
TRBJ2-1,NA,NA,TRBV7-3,CASSLGIGGGTDEQFF,TGTGCCAGCAGCTTAGGGATTGGCGGGGGGACAGATGAGCAGTTCTTC
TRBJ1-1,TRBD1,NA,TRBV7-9,CSSSTSIRGTGTFNTEAFF,TGTTCCAGCAGCACCTCTATTAGGGGGACAGGTACTTTTAACACTGAAGCTTTCTTT
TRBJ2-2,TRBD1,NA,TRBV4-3,CASSPQQGLSAGELFF,TGCGCCAGCAGCCCCCAACAGGGGTTGTCGGCCGGGGAGCTGTTTTTT
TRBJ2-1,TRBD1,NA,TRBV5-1,CASSNPGQKRDEQFF,TGCGCCAGCAGCAATCCGGGACAGAAACGCGATGAGCAGTTCTTC
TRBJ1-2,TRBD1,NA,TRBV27,CASSLTAGGLVRGYTF,TGTGCCAGCAGTTTAACCGCAGGGGGTTTGGTTCGCGGCTACACCTTC
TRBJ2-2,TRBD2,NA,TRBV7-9,CASSSIRSSGRYIGELFF,TGTGCCAGCAGCTCCATACGGAGTAGCGGGAGATACATTGGGGAGCTGTTTTTT
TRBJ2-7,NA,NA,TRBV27,CASSLQSPHYEQYF,TGTGCCAGCAGTTTACAGTCTCCCCATTACGAGCAGTACTTC
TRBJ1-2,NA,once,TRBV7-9,CSSSFTGEGRNYGYTF,TGTTCCAGCAGCTTCACCGGGGAGGGCAGAAACTATGGCTACACCTTC
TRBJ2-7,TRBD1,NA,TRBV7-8,CASSWTGQVAAYEQYF,TGTGCCAGCAGCTGGACTGGACAGGTCGCGGCCTACGAGCAGTACTTC
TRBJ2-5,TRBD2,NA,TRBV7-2,CASSSIAGGMGTQYF,TGTGCCAGCAGCTCCATAGCGGGGGGGATGGGGACCCAGTACTTC
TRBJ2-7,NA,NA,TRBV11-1,CASRAYSSYEQYF,TGTGCCAGCAGAGCCTATAGCTCCTACGAGCAGTACTTC
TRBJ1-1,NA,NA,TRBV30,CAWSHRNTEAFF,TGTGCCTGGAGCCACAGGAACACTGAAGCTTTCTTT
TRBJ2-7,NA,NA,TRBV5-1,CASSVGIYEQYF,TGCGCCAGCAGCGTCGGGATCTACGAGCAGTACTTC
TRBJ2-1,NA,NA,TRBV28,CASRMRGRTNEQFF,TGTGCCAGCAGAATGAGGGGGAGAACGAATGAGCAGTTCTTC
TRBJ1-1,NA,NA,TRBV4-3,CASSQVTRNTEAFF,TGCGCCAGCAGCCAAGTAACTAGGAACACTGAAGCTTTCTTT
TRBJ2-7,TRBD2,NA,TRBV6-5,CASRVAGGTYEQYF,TGTGCCAGCAGGGTAGCGGGAGGCACCTACGAGCAGTACTTC
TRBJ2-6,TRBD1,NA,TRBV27,CATFFRGTLGANVLTF,TGTGCCACCTTCTTCAGGGGGACACTTGGGGCCAACGTCCTGACTTTC
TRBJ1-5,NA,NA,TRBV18,CASSPRRDGNQPQHF,TGTGCCAGCTCACCACGGAGGGATGGCAATCAGCCCCAGCATTTT
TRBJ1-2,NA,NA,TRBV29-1,CSVEDLRYYGYTF,TGCAGCGTTGAAGATCTCAGGTACTATGGCTACACCTTC
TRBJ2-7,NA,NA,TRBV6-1,CASSEARYYEQYF,TGTGCCAGCAGTGAGGCGAGGTACTACGAGCAGTACTTC
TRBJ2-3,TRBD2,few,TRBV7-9,CASSVGLAGGRSDTQYF,TGTGCCAGCAGCGTGGGACTAGCGGGGGGCAGGTCAGATACGCAGTATTTT
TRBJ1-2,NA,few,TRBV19,CASNQDSNYGYTF,TGTGCCAGTAACCAGGACTCGAACTATGGCTACACCTTC
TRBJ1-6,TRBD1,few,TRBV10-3,CAVRPDRNSPLHF,TGTGCCGTCCGGCCGGACAGGAATTCACCCCTCCACTTT
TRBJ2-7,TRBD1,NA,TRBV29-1,CSVKRTGARNEQYF,TGCAGCGTCAAGAGGACAGGGGCAAGGAACGAGCAGTACTTC
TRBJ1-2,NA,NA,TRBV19,CASSAGPSSNGYTF,TGTGCCAGTAGCGCAGGCCCGTCATCCAATGGCTACACCTTC
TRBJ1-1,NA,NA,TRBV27,CASTQRGEAFF,TGTGCCAGCACGCAAAGGGGAGAAGCTTTCTTT
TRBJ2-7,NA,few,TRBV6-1,CASSDPDIDEQYF,TGTGCCAGCAGTGATCCGGACATTGACGAGCAGTACTTC
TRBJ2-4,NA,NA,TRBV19,CASSAAQKKNIQYF,TGTGCCAGTAGTGCCGCACAGAAAAAAAACATTCAGTACTTC
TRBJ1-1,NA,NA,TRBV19,CASSIIMSLNTEAFF,TGTGCCAGTAGTATAATAATGAGTCTGAACACTGAAGCTTTCTTT